These 27 T cell receptor beta chains share one sample of origin, sequenced in a study of blood T cell repertoires in COVID-19. TCRdb's table, derived via immunoSEQ multiplex PCR, lists solely in-frame clones and lacks some. This sample carries approximately 350,000 clones, more than 75% of them seen once, and the ten largest clones take 6% to 7%. Sequencing was performed on peripheral blood. Receptor source: a woman in her forties or fifties with COVID-19, enrolled during active disease.

This clone has a handful of counts. The chain has TRBV30 and TRBJ1-5; TRBD1 matches 8 bases. The J segment lost 8 bases and the V segment lost 5 bases, leaving 8 bases of the junction unmatched. The CDR3 is 13 amino acids. CDR1 is GTSNPN, CDR2 SVGIG, per germline (reference sequence). The CDR3 loop reads CAWAGTGLEPQHF. In DNA, the CDR3 is TGTGCCTGGGCGGGGACAGGTCTGGAGCCCCAGCATTTT.

V and J are TRBV7-8 and TRBJ1-3, with TRBD1 as a possible D gene (6 bases). With 3 bases removed from V and 4 bases from J, the gap between germline ends came to 13 bases. The length of the CDR3 is 15 residues. Germline V gives CDR1 SGHVS, CDR2 FQNEAQ. The CDR3: CASSFTGLSGNTIYF. DNA for the CDR3: TGTGCCAGCAGCTTCACAGGGTTGTCCGGAAACACCATATATTTT.

The rearrangement links TRBV6-2 or TRBV6-3 to TRBJ1-2; the D is unclear. This CDR3 has 15 residues. With 5 bases removed from V and 8 bases from J, the gap between germline ends came to 21 bases. Germline CDR1 reads MNHEY; CDR2 reads SVGEGT. The CDR3 here is CASSTSPGGTGGYTF. CDR3 sequence (DNA): TGTGCCAGCAGTACCTCCCCGGGAGGAACGGGAGGCTACACCTTC.

The chain recombines TRBV4-2 with TRBJ1-1; D perhaps matches TRBD1 (5 bases). Germline V gene data show CDR1 as LGHNA and CDR2 as YNFKEQ. The CDR3 runs to 14 residues. V was trimmed by 1 base and J by 2 bases, leaving 8 bases between them. CDR3 sequence (DNA): TGTGCCAGCAGCCAAGCCACAGGTAACACTGAAGCTTTCTTT. Its protein product is CASSQATGNTEAFF.

CDR3 DNA: TGTGCCAGCAGCCTCCGTTTGGTGCGCGGGAGCGCCCACGAGCAGTACTTC. This encodes CASSLRLVRGSAHEQYF. The rearrangement links TRBV7-2 to TRBJ2-7; 7 bases line up with TRBD2. The junction had 18 bases not matched to a gene; V was cut back by 5 bases and J by 5 bases. Looked up from germline, CDR1 is SGHTA and CDR2 is FQGNSA. The CDR3 totals 17 residues.

The V call is TRBV29-1, the J call TRBJ1-5, with unresolved D. Trimming stripped 4 bases from V and 1 base from J, with 8 bases between. This CDR3 contains 13 residues. Germline V gene sequence: CDR1 SQVTM, CDR2 ANQGSEA. The CDR3 bases are TGCAGCGTTGCTCGCGGCAGCAATCAGCCCCAGCATTTT. Translation: CSVARGSNQPQHF.

The chain combines TRBV9 with TRBJ1-2, with D uncertain. The CDR3 contains 15 residues. V lost 1 base and J lost 0, with 10 bases in between. CDR1 SGDLS and CDR2 YYNGEE come from the germline V gene. CDR3 protein: CASSVSATTNYGYTF. CDR3 coding DNA: TGTGCCAGCAGCGTAAGTGCTACCACTAACTATGGCTACACCTTC.

The chain combines TRBV10-2 with TRBJ2-1; 7 positions agree with TRBD2. The CDR3 contains 13 residues. Unmatched junction bases numbered 2, after V lost 9 bases and J lost 0 bases. The germline V gene has CDR1 WSHSY and CDR2 SAAADI. CDR3 nucleotide sequence: TGCGCCAGTCTAGCGGACTCCTACAATGAGCAGTTCTTC. This sequence encodes CASLADSYNEQFF.

This chain uses TRBV11-2 with TRBJ2-7; D uncertain. This CDR3 is 14 amino acids long. Germline V gene lookup returns CDR1 SGHAT and CDR2 FQNNGV. The ends were cut back, 3 bases at V and 2 bases at J, with 11 bases in the middle. CDR3 coding DNA: TGTGCCAGCAGCTTCTCAGGTGTCCCCTACGAGCAGTACTTC. This gives the protein CASSFSGVPYEQYF.

The V gene is TRBV25-1, the J gene TRBJ2-3, with 14 nucleotides matching TRBD2. CDR3 length: 17 residues. With 5 bases clipped from V and 0 bases from J, the junction kept 4 bases outside the gene matches. Germline CDR1 and CDR2: MGHDK and SYGVNS. The DNA of the CDR3 is TGTGCCAGCAGTCCTCGGACTAGCGGGAGGAGCACAGATACGCAGTATTTT. This gives the protein CASSPRTSGRSTDTQYF.

The CDR3 sequence is CSASIGTADNEQFF. The CDR3, as DNA: TGCAGTGCTAGTATCGGGACAGCAGACAATGAGCAGTTCTTC. The V and J genes are TRBV20-1 and TRBJ2-1, with 7 bases fitting TRBD1. The germline V gene encodes CDR1 DFQATT and CDR2 SNEGSKA (reference sequence). This CDR3 is built from 14 residues. J was trimmed by 5 bases and V by 3 bases; bases with no gene match: 7.

The chain recombines TRBV4-2 with TRBJ2-5; tentatively, D is TRBD2 (6 bases). Germline CDR1 LGHNA, CDR2 YNFKEQ. Deletions cut 5 bases from V and 1 base from J, with 11 bases between. CDR3 length: 14 residues. The CDR3 here is CASSTPGLQETQYF. CDR3 nucleotides: TGTGCCAGCAGCACCCCGGGACTCCAAGAGACCCAGTACTTC.

This clone was seen a single time. The chain recombines TRBV9 with TRBJ1-1, with 8 nucleotides matching TRBD1. CDR1 and CDR2 from the germline V gene are SGDLS and YYNGEE. Losses at the gene ends were 2 bases for V and 5 bases for J; bases not matched to a gene: 5. This CDR3 is 14 amino acids long. DNA for the CDR3: TGTGCCAGCAGCGTTCAGGGGGCGAGTACTGAAGCTTTCTTT. Translated, it gives CASSVQGASTEAFF.

This clone was seen only a few times. This sequence joins TRBV7-9 and TRBJ1-2; TRBD1 matches 7 bases. The trim removed 1 base at V and 0 bases at J, leaving 8 bases unmatched. Looked up from germline, CDR1 is SEHNR and CDR2 is FQNEAQ (reference sequence). The CDR3 totals 17 residues. The CDR3 protein is CASSLGTGDPTNYGYTF. CDR3 nucleotide sequence: TGTGCCAGCAGCTTAGGGACAGGCGACCCAACTAACTATGGCTACACCTTC. The full variable domain, with the rest looked up from reference TRBV7-9 and TRBJ1-2, is DTGVSQNPRHKITKRGQNVTFRCDPISEHNRLYWYRQTLGQGPEFLTYFQNEAQLEKSRLLSDRFSAERPKGSFSTLEIQRTEQGDSAMYLCASSLGTGDPTNYGYTFGSGTRLTVV.

This clone was seen a handful of times. The gene calls are TRBV6-6 and TRBJ2-1, with TRBD2 identical over 10 bases. CDR1 and CDR2 (germline): MNHNY, SVGAGI (reference sequence). V was clipped by 1 base and J by 8 bases; unmatched bases: 8. The CDR3 loop spans 16 amino acids. The CDR3 region has the DNA TGTGCCAGCAGTTACTTCACCGGCCTAGCGGGAGATGAGCAGTTCTTC. Translating gives CASSYFTGLAGDEQFF.

Only one count was recorded for this clone. CDR3 DNA sequence: TGTGCCAGCAGTTACTCTGGGAGGGAAAGAACAGATACGCAGTATTTT. Translated: CASSYSGRERTDTQYF. The rearrangement joins TRBV6-5 to TRBJ2-3, with 7 bases identical to TRBD2. CDR1 and CDR2 from the germline V gene are MNHEY and SVGAGI. The V gene end was trimmed by 0 bases and the J gene end by 3 bases; junction bases not matched to a gene: 6. The CDR3 spans 16 residues.

Notes on this clone: At the DNA level, this CDR3 is encoded by other sequences in the same sample as well. The V and J genes are TRBV6-5 and TRBJ1-1, with 7 bases matching TRBD1. CDR1 is MNHEY and CDR2 is SVGAGI in the germline V gene. The CDR3 runs to 15 residues. With V trimmed by 0 bases and J by 2 bases, 3 bases remained unmatched. The CDR3 nucleotides are TGTGCCAGCAGTTACTCGGCAGGGGGTAACACTGAAGCTTTCTTT. Translating gives CASSYSAGGNTEAFF.

The chain couples TRBV7-2 to TRBJ2-3; TRBD1 matches at 7 bases. The length of the CDR3 is 14 residues. V lost 5 bases to trimming and J lost 2 bases; unmatched junction nucleotides: 4. Germline V gene data show CDR1 as SGHTA and CDR2 as FQGNSA. For the CDR3, the DNA is TGTGCCAGCAGCCCAGGGGGTTTCACAGATACGCAGTATTTT. This sequence encodes CASSPGGFTDTQYF.

This clone was seen more than once but under ten times. The chain carries TRBV4-1 and TRBJ1-2, with 9 bases that match TRBD1. CDR3 size: 15 residues. The germline V gene has CDR1 MGHRA and CDR2 YSYEKL. V lost 2 bases, J lost 7 bases, and 8 bases stayed unmatched. The CDR3 reads CASSQNPQGAFGYTF. CDR3 coding DNA: TGCGCCAGCAGCCAAAACCCACAGGGGGCTTTTGGCTACACCTTC.

The chain recombines TRBV13 with TRBJ2-2; D may be TRBD2 (6 bases). In germline, CDR1 is PRHDT, CDR2 FYEKMQ (reference sequence). The germline V and J ends were trimmed by 3 bases and 5 bases, with 13 bases remaining between them. The CDR3 consists of 15 residues. In DNA form, the CDR3 reads TGTGCCAGCAGCTTGGGAGGACGGGAGACCGGGGAGCTGTTTTTT. Translated: CASSLGGRETGELFF.

V usage is TRBV5-1 and J usage is TRBJ2-3, with 7 bases identical to TRBD2. Germline V gene lookup returns CDR1 SGHRS and CDR2 YFSETQ. The CDR3 sequence is 15 residues long. The V segment lost 2 bases and the J segment 0 bases; nucleotides outside the gene matches: 3. In DNA form, the CDR3 reads TGCGCCAGCAGCTTCGGGGGGACGAGCACAGATACGCAGTATTTT. Its protein product is CASSFGGTSTDTQYF.

This clone was seen more than once but under ten times. The V gene is TRBV10-3, the J gene TRBJ1-1, with TRBD1 matching over 7 bases. V was clipped by 4 bases and J by 0 bases; unmatched bases: 5. The CDR3 loop spans 15 amino acids. Germline assignment: CDR1 ENHRY and CDR2 SYGVKD. In DNA form, the CDR3 reads TGTGCCATCAGTGGCAACGGACAGGTGAACACTGAAGCTTTCTTT. Its protein is CAISGNGQVNTEAFF.

This sequence joins TRBV6-4 and TRBJ2-3; D is perhaps TRBD2 (6 bases). V was trimmed by 6 bases and J by 0 bases, leaving 10 bases between them. This CDR3 is 14 amino acids long. Germline loops: CDR1 MRHNA, CDR2 SNTAGT. The CDR3: CASSGGVSTDTQYF. The CDR3 DNA is TGTGCCAGCAGCGGAGGGGTTAGCACAGATACGCAGTATTTT.

CDR3 DNA sequence: TGTGCCAGCAGCGAGAGAGGACAGACCTCGATAGCCAAAAACATTCAGTACTTC. It encodes CASSERGQTSIAKNIQYF. This rearrangement joins TRBV7-2 to TRBJ2-4; possibly TRBD1 for D (6 bases). Germline CDR1 is SGHTA and CDR2 is FQGNSA. V was cut by 5 bases and J by 0 bases, with 20 bases left in between. The CDR3 loop spans 18 amino acids.

This clone has a handful of counts. The chain links TRBV19 to TRBJ1-2; TRBD1 might be the D (6 bases). This CDR3 is 12 amino acids long. Between the trimmed V and J ends, which lost 6 bases and 7 bases, there was a span of 12 bases. The V gene's germline CDR1 is LNHDA and CDR2 SQIVND (reference sequence). CDR3 nucleotide sequence: TGTGCCAGTAGGACCGGGACAACTGGCTACACCTTC. This codes for CASRTGTTGYTF.

The rearrangement joins TRBV19 to TRBJ2-7, with TRBD1 matching over 8 bases. Losses at the gene ends were 5 bases for V and 9 bases for J; bases not matched to a gene: 9. This CDR3 is built from 13 residues. Germline-derived CDR1 and CDR2 are LNHDA and SQIVND (reference sequence). CDR3 coding DNA: TGTGCCAGTAGTTTGGGGGGACAGGACGTGCAGTACTTC. Translated: CASSLGGQDVQYF.

J is TRBJ2-1 and V is TRBV3-1 (or the pseudogene TRBV3-2), with 7 bases lining up with TRBD2. V was clipped by 2 bases and J by 8 bases; unmatched bases: 3. The CDR3 is 13 residues long. Germline V gives CDR1 LGHDT, CDR2 YNNKEL (reference sequence). Here the CDR3 reads CASSQLAVYEQFF. Here the CDR3 DNA reads TGTGCCAGCAGCCAACTAGCGGTCTATGAGCAGTTCTTC.